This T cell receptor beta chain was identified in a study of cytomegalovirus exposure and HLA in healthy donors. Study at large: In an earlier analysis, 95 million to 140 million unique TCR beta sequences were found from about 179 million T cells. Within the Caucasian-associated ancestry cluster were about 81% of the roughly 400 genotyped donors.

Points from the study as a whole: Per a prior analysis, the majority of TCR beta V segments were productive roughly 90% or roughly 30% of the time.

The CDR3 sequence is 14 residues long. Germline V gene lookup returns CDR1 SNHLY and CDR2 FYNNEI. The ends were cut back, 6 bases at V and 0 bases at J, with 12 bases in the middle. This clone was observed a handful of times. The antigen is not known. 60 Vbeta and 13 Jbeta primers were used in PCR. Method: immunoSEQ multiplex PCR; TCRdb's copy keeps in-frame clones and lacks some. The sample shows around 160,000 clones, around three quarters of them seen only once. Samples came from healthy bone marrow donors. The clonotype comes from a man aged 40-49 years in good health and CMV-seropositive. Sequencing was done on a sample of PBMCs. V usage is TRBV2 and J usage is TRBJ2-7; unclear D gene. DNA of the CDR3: TGTGCCAGCAGCTTGACGACGGGCTCCTACGAGCAGTACTTC. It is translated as CASSLTTGSYEQYF.